The clone carrying this TCR beta chain was detected ten times or more. Its specificity is not known. TCRdb called the 5' RACE reads again in MiXCR, with one record for every CDR3 protein. The data contain 300,000 to 350,000 distinct CDR3 sequences, 9% to 15% of them singletons. The sample originates from a study of identical twins. Study-level points and caveats: Within monozygotic twins, out-of-frame TCR alpha sharing was underestimated by the models.

The germline V gene has CDR1 LNHNV and CDR2 YYDKDF (reference sequence). The CDR3 contains 16 residues. The ends were cut back, 7 bases at V and 3 bases at J, with 19 bases in the middle. This sample also appeared in a second study, on yellow fever vaccine responses in identical twins.

Sequencing was done on a sample of CD8+ T cells sorted from blood. The chain uses TRBV15 and TRBJ2-1; D is possibly TRBD2 (6 bases). The source is a woman younger than 30 in good health. CDR3 amino acids: CATTSTLASVYNEQFF. The CDR3 DNA sequence: TGTGCCACCACTTCGACACTAGCATCCGTCTACAATGAGCAGTTCTTC.